A single sample gave rise to the 2 T cell receptor beta chains below, sequenced in a study of blood T cell repertoires in COVID-19. The assay was immunoSEQ multiplex PCR, and TCRdb's table has in-frame clones only and misses some. The profile covers roughly 80,000 clones, with approximately 79% appearing a single time and roughly 15% taken by the ten largest. The sample was peripheral blood. The receptors were gathered from a man aged 65 to 79 with active or convalescent COVID-19.

CDR3 sequence: CASSLRAGANVLTF. The CDR3 bases are TGTGCCAGCAGCTTGAGGGCTGGGGCCAACGTCCTGACTTTC. This chain connects TRBV11-3 to TRBJ2-6; D possibly corresponds to TRBD2 (5 bases). This CDR3 has 14 amino acids. Trimming pared 3 bases from V and 2 bases from J, leaving 5 bases between. CDR1 is SGHNT and CDR2 is YENEEA in the germline V gene.

Regarding this clone: Other DNA sequences in the sample encode the same CDR3. The J gene is TRBJ1-3, the V gene TRBV4-1, with TRBD1 matching 7 bases. The CDR3 loop spans 14 amino acids. Germline V gene lookup returns CDR1 MGHRA and CDR2 YSYEKL. The V and J ends lost 1 base and 4 bases, in that order; junction bases with no gene match: 1. The CDR3, as DNA: TGCGCCAGCAGCCAAGCAGGGGGGGGAAACACCATATATTTT. This translates into CASSQAGGGNTIYF.